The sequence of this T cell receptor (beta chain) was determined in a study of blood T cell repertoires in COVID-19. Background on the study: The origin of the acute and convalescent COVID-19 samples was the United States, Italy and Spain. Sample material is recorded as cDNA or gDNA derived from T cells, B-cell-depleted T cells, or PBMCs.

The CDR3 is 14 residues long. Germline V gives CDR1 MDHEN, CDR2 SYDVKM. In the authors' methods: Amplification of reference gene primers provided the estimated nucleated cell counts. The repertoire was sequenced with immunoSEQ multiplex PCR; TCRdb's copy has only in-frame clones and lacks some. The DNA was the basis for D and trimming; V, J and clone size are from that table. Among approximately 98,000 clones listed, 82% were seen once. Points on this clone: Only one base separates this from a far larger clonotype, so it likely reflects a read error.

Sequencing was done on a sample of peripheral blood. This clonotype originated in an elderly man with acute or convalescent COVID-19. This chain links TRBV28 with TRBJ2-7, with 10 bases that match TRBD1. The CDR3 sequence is CASSFRDRGYAQYF. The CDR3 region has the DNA TGTGCCAGCAGTTTCCGGGACAGGGGATACGCGCAGTACTTC.